What follows are 2 T cell receptor beta chains derived from one specimen sequenced in a study of T cells in Graves' hyperthyroidism and ophthalmopathy. TCR beta CDR3 regions were amplified from RNA transcripts. Carried out on the TCR CDR3, a first-round RT-PCR used the HTBI primer set. A single record per CDR3 protein comes from TCRdb applying MiXCR to the multiplex PCR reads. The data hold approximately 600,000 distinct CDR3 sequences, with approximately 14% observed a single time. Sequencing was done on a sample of blood. The origin of the receptors is a woman aged 25-40 years with Graves' hyperthyroidism that later progressed to Graves' ophthalmopathy.

This clonotype has a count of ten or more. The V gene is TRBV3-1, the J gene TRBJ2-1; weak D call: TRBD1 (5 bases). Trimming left V 4 bases short and J 9 bases short, with 16 bases between. This CDR3 has 14 amino acids. Germline CDR1 LGHDT, CDR2 YNNKEL (reference sequence). CDR3 sequence (DNA): TGTGCCAGCAGCCCGGTGGCCGATAGGGGTGAGCAGTTCTTC. Translation gives CASSPVADRGEQFF.

In this sample, this clonotype turned up many times. This rearrangement joins TRBV7-8 to TRBJ2-5, with D possibly TRBD1 on 6 matching bases. The germline V gene encodes CDR1 SGHVS and CDR2 FQNEAQ. This CDR3 has 13 residues. Deletions cut 5 bases from V and 8 bases from J, with 15 bases between. The CDR3 DNA is TGTGCCAGCAGCCCATATGTGGGGGCCACCCAGTACTTC. This gives the protein CASSPYVGATQYF.